This TCR beta chain appears in the sequencing data of a study of shared clonotypes between healthy human individuals (dated by TCRdb to the early 2020s). The study in broad terms: Three men and a couple of women, aged 18 to 49 years, made up the cohort. To estimate repertoire size and how much clonotype sharing occurs between individuals, the study deeply sequenced the blood TCR repertoires of about five healthy adults. To increase sequencing depth and limit assay-specific biases, different laboratories used diverse techniques to prepare libraries and sequence TCR repertoires. Each donor's leukapheresis produced roughly between about 0.85 and 10 billion PBMCs.

TCR CDR3 regions were amplified from genomic DNA by multiplex PCR using the deep immunoSEQ assay. Extracted genomic DNA from each cell subset was distributed evenly across all wells of several immunoSEQ 96-well plates, and each plate was treated as a replicate. For unsorted PBMC, 250 to 350 ng of genomic DNA, equivalent to tens of thousands of T cell genomes, went into each replicate PCR. Unsorted PBMC genomic DNA was sequenced across ten immunoSEQ deep assay plates. Purified libraries were measured with a Qubit 3.0 fluorometer, size-checked on a Bioanalyzer 2100, and measured again with the KAPA Library Quantification kit. Every immunoSEQ 96-well plate was sequenced on a separate single-read 150-cycle Illumina NextSeq 550 flow cell. The source study handled its data this way. Because the immunoSEQ output included only junctional sequences and no quality scores, the filtering could not be the same as the filtering used for full-length reads. To assign V/J genes and CDR3, sequences were annotated against IMGT germline references using PyIR, a Python wrapper for IgBLAST v1.9. Reads were filtered out if the reads had weak V/J assignments (E-value above 1e-6), no CDR3, stop codons, out-of-frame junctions, or ambiguous translated residues. A V3J clonotype was defined by an identical inferred V gene, J gene, and CDR3 amino acid sequence. Percentage overlap between repertoires was calculated by dividing the number of shared unique clonotypes by the size of the smaller repertoire. RTK rarefaction, the Chao1 estimator, and Recon v2.1 estimates of unobserved clonotypes were used to assess repertoire richness. TCRdb obtained this table from immuneACCESS and retained in-frame rearrangements with V and J assigned. These tables miss some clones; where compared with another copy, unresolved V genes account for less than half of the shortfall, and the remainder is unexplained. V, J and clone size reflect that table, while D and trimming were determined from the DNA. The sample has fewer than 650,000 clones on record, 76% of them singletons. The ten most abundant clones make up 13% of the sample.

The CDR3 spans 14 residues, from the cysteine through the phenylalanine. Just the 42-base CDR3 DNA is kept, in frame starting at base 1. The germline V gene provides CDR1 SNHLY and CDR2 FYNNEI. The germline ends are 8 bases apart after V is trimmed by 2 bases and J by 1 base. Donors were healthy HIV-negative adults with no recently reported acute infections or vaccinations. Every donor was a Caucasian adult residing in Nashville, Tennessee, USA. For unsorted samples, some 90 million PBMCs were counted, and genomic DNA was extracted using the QIAamp DNA Blood Mini kit. Blood was obtained by leukapheresis, after which PBMCs were separated by Ficoll-Histopaque density gradient centrifugation and cryopreserved in liquid nitrogen vapor phase. Note on this clone: Its recognized antigen is unknown. No per-base quality is available; no much larger clone lies one base away.

The paper as a whole reports these results and caveats: Sampling was restricted to blood, and TCR repertoires in tissues likely differ from the TCR repertoires found in blood. Pairwise subsampling led to the expectation that sequencing depth would affect the degree of clonotype sharing among donors. The genetic and exposure-history diversity represented was limited by the small number of donors.

This TCR was sampled from a woman aged 40-49 years in good health. Some clones in this sample may be carry-over from other donors' samples. The sequence is built from TRBV2 and TRBJ1-1; the D gene identity is not certain. Sequences were obtained from PBMCs. Here is the DNA: TGTGCCAGCAGTGAATCAGCCCCGAACACTGAAGCTTTCTTT. Its translation is CASSESAPNTEAFF.